This TCR beta chain was obtained from a study of blood T cells in healthy people across ages. The study, taken as a whole, reports: Estimated diversity across one million T cells was deemed an underestimate. Not knowing donor CMV status may have confounded expanded clonotype changes. Correlation between TCR beta diversity and naive T cell percentage was strong.

Of note for this clonotype: The antigen is not known. The junction shows a germline mismatch at one end, possibly a read error.

A second 7 to 11 cycle PCR used barcoded and J-beta primers. All cDNA molecules were each tagged by a template-switch adaptor with 12 random nucleotides. One entry per CDR3 protein results from TCRdb running MiXCR on the 5' RACE reads. Among 710,000 or so distinct CDR3 sequences, about 34% were seen once, and the ten largest hold 15%. Germline V gene lookup returns CDR1 MDHEN and CDR2 SYDVKM. CDR3 length: 15 residues. The clonotype was recovered from a woman aged 80 or over in good health. The chain has TRBV28 and TRBJ1-5; D ambiguous. The material sequenced was blood. The chain's CDR3 is CASTAGGKVNRPQHF. The CDR3 DNA is TGTGCCAGCACCGCGGGAGGGAAAGTCAATCGGCCCCAGCATTTT.